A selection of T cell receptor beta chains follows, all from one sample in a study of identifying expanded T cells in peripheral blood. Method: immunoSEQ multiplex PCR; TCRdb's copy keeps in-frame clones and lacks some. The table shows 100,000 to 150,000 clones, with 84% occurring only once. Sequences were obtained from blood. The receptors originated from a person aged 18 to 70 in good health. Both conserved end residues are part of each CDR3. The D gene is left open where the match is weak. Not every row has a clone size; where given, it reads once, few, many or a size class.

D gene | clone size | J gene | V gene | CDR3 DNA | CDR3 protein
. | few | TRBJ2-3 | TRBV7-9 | TGTGCCAGCAGCTCGTCAGATACGCAGTATTTT | CASSSSDTQYF
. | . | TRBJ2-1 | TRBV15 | TGTGCCACCAGCAGAGAACGCGGGGACAACAATGAGCAGTTCTTC | CATSRERGDNNEQFF
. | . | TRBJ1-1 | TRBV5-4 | TGTGCCAGCAGCTTGGCAGGGGTGGACACTGAAGCTTTCTTT | CASSLAGVDTEAFF
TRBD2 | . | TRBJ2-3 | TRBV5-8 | TGTGCCAGCAGCTTGTTTCTAGCGGGGGTCACAGATACGCAGTATTTT | CASSLFLAGVTDTQYF
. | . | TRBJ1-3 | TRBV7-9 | TGTGCCAGCAGCTATACAGCCGGGGGAAACACCATATATTTT | CASSYTAGGNTIYF
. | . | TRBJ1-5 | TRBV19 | TGTGCCAGTAGTAAGGGGAGGGTGGCTCAGCCCCAGCATTTT | CASSKGRVAQPQHF
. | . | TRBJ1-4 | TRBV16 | TGTGCCAGCAGCCAATCGACGACAGCCAGGGAAAAACTGTTTTTT | CASSQSTTAREKLFF
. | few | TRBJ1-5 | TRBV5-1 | TGCGCCAGGGGGGGGCCGCGCAATCAGCCCCAGCATTTT | CARGGPRNQPQHF
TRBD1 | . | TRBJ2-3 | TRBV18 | TGTGCCAGCTCACCATCGGACAGGGGTTCGACGCAGTATTTT | CASSPSDRGSTQYF
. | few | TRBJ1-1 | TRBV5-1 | TGCGCCAGCACCATAGACTTTGGAGCTGAAGCTTTCTTT | CASTIDFGAEAFF
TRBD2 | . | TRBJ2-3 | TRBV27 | TGTGCCAGCAGTTTTTTGTCTCAGCGGGGAGGCACAGATACGCAGTATTTT | CASSFLSQRGGTDTQYF
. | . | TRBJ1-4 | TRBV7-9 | TGTGCCAGCAGCTTCCGGTCGGCGGGGAGGGAACTGTTTTTT | CASSFRSAGRELFF
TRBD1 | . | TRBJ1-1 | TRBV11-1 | TGTGCCAGCAAACAGGGGCTGAACACTGAAGCTTTCTTT | CASKQGLNTEAFF
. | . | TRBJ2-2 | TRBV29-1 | TGCAGCGTTGAGTCCGGGGAGCTGTTTTTT | CSVESGELFF
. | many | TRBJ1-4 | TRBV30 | TGTGCCTGGAGTATAAGGGAAAAACTGTTTTTT | CAWSIREKLFF
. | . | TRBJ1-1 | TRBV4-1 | TGCGCCAGCAGCCAACCCCTGAACACTGAAGCTTTCTTT | CASSQPLNTEAFF
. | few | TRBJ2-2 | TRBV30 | TGTGCCTGGAGTGTACCCCCCCGAGCTTGGAACACCGGGGAGCTGTTTTTT | CAWSVPPRAWNTGELFF
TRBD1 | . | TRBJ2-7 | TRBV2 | TGTGCCAGCAGGGTATCCGGGACAGGGAATTACGAGCAGTACTTC | CASRVSGTGNYEQYF
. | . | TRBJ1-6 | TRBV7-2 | TGTGCCAGCAGCTCCAATTGGCCCCGGCGTAATTCACCCCTCCACTTT | CASSSNWPRRNSPLHF
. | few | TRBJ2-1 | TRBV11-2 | TGTGCCAGCAGCTTAGGGCAGTACAACGGGGAGCAGTTCTTC | CASSLGQYNGEQFF
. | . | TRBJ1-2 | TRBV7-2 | TGTGCCAGCAGCTTAGCTCTGGGCCCCCGCGGGGGCTACACCTTC | CASSLALGPRGGYTF
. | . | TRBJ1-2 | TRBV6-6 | TGTGCCAGCAGTTCCCGAAGCCAGGGGTTTGGCTACACCTTC | CASSSRSQGFGYTF
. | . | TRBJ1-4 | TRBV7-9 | TGTGCCAGCAGGTTTTCTAATGAAAAACTGTTTTTT | CASRFSNEKLFF
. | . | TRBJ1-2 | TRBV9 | TGTGCCAGCAGCGTAGAGCCCTGGCAGAACTATGGCTACACCTTC | CASSVEPWQNYGYTF
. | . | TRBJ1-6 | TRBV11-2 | TGTGCCAGCAGCTTAGCCGGCTCCTATAATTCACCCCTCCACTTT | CASSLAGSYNSPLHF
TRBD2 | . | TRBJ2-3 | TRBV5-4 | TGTGCCAGCAGCCGCCCTAGCGGGGGGGTCGCGGGCACAGATACGCAGTATTTT | CASSRPSGGVAGTDTQYF
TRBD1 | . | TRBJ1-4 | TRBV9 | TGTGCCAGCAGCGGAGGGTGGCAGGGGGCGAATAATGAAAAACTGTTTTTT | CASSGGWQGANNEKLFF
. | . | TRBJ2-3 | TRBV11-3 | TGTGCCAGCAGCTTAGATTTCCGGGGGCCGGATACGCAGTATTTT | CASSLDFRGPDTQYF
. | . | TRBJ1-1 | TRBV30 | TGTGCCTGGAGTGTACAACAGATGGGGACTGAAGCTTTCTTT | CAWSVQQMGTEAFF
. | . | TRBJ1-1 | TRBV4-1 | TGCGCCAGCAGCCAGGGAGTGAACACTGAAGCTTTCTTT | CASSQGVNTEAFF
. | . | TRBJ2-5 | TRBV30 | TGTGCCTGGGTACTAAGTGGGGGACCAGGGACCCAGTACTTC | CAWVLSGGPGTQYF
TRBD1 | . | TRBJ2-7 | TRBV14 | TGTGCCAGCAGCCCCGTAGGACAGGGAAACTACGAGCAGTACTTC | CASSPVGQGNYEQYF
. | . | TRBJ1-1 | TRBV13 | TGTGCCAGCCAACAGGGCGAGACTGAAGCTTTCTTT | CASQQGETEAFF
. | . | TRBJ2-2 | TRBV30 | TGTGCCTGGAGTGTTGGGACCACGGGCACCGGGGAGCTGTTTTTT | CAWSVGTTGTGELFF
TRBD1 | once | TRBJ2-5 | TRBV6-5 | TGTGCCTCCTCCTCGTTCGGGACAGCGAGGGAGACCCAGTACTTC | CASSSFGTARETQYF
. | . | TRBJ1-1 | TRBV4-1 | TGCGCCAGCAGCCAAGGTGTCAACTGGGGCACTGAAGCTTTCTTT | CASSQGVNWGTEAFF
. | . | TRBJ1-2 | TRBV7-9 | TGTGCCAGCAGCTACGCAGGTTCTAACTATGGCTACACCTTC | CASSYAGSNYGYTF
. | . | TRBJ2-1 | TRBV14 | TGTGCCAGCAGCCGCTGGGACGCCATCAGCTCCTACAATGAGCAGTTCTTC | CASSRWDAISSYNEQFF
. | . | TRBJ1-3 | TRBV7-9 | TGTGCCAGCAGTTTTCAAAGGGGCCGGGGAAACACCATATATTTT | CASSFQRGRGNTIYF
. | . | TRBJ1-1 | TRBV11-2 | TGTGCCAGCAGCTTAGATCTTGGATCAGCTTTCTTT | CASSLDLGSAFF
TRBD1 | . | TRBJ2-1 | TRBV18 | TGTGCCAGCTCACCTAAGAGACAGGGGAATTACAATGAGCAGTTCTTC | CASSPKRQGNYNEQFF
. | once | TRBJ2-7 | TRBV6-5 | TGTGCCAGCACAAGAGAAGGGGGCGAGCAGTACTTC | CASTREGGEQYF
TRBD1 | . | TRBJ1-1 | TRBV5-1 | TGCGCCAGCAGCTTGGCCGGGACAGGGGCGGAAGTCGAAGCTTTCTTT | CASSLAGTGAEVEAFF
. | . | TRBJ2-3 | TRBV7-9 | TGTGCCAGCAGCTTACGTAATCCCAGCACAGATACGCAGTATTTT | CASSLRNPSTDTQYF
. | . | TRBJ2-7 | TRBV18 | TGTGCCAGCTCCTCCGACTCAAGCTCCTACGAGCAGTACTTC | CASSSDSSSYEQYF
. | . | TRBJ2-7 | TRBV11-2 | TGTGCCAGCAGCTTACGGATTTACGAGCAGTACTTC | CASSLRIYEQYF
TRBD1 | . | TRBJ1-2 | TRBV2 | TGTGCCAGCAGGAGGACAGGGAGGTCTCGGAACTATGGCTACACCTTC | CASRRTGRSRNYGYTF
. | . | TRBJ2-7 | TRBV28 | TGTGCCAGCAGTCCTCACGGCTCCTCCTACGAGCAGTACTTC | CASSPHGSSYEQYF
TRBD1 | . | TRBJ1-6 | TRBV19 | TGTGCCAGTAGTCTGACAGGGGAAAGGCCAGGGCCCCTCCACTTT | CASSLTGERPGPLHF
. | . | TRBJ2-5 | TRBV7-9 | TGTGCCAGCAGCTCGTATGGAGAGACCCAGTACTTC | CASSSYGETQYF
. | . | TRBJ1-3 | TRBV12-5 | TGTGCTAGTGGTTTCGACACCATATATTTT | CASGFDTIYF
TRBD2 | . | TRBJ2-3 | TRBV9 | TGTGCCAGCAGCGCGACTAGCGGGGGGACGCTCACAGATACGCAGTATTTT | CASSATSGGTLTDTQYF
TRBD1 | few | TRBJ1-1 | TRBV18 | TGTGCCAGCTCCACCAGGGCACAGGGGGCTGGGACTGAAGCTTTCTTT | CASSTRAQGAGTEAFF
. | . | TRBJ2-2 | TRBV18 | TGTGCCAGCTCACCAAGGCCCAGCTTGTTGAGGGGGAGTACCGGGGAGCTGTTTTTT | CASSPRPSLLRGSTGELFF
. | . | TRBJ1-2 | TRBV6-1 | TGTGCCAGCAGTGAAGCCGGGGGACCTGGCGGCTACACCTTC | CASSEAGGPGGYTF
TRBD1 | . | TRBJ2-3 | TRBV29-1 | TGCAGCGTTGACCTACAGGGGGCGCCAGGAGATACGCAGTATTTT | CSVDLQGAPGDTQYF
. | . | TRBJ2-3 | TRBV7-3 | TGTGCCAGCAGCCCTGAGCGGCTCGGCACAGATACGCAGTATTTT | CASSPERLGTDTQYF
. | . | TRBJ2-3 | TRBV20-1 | TGCAGTGCTCTCACATATGATACGCAGTATTTT | CSALTYDTQYF
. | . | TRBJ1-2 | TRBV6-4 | TGTGCCAGCAGAGACCGTTCCTATGGCTACACCTTC | CASRDRSYGYTF